Following are 7 T cell receptor beta chains from one sample sequenced in a study of T cell changes during pregnancy in multiple sclerosis. Clones were read by immunoSEQ multiplex PCR, and TCRdb kept only the in-frame ones, dropping some. The sample has about 60,000 clones, just over 90% seen once. Sequenced material: CD8+ T cells from peripheral blood mononuclear cells, taken in the second trimester of pregnancy. Every receptor here comes from a female donor with multiple sclerosis, enrolled in a pregnancy study.

This chain connects TRBV27 to TRBJ2-7; 10 nucleotides align to TRBD1. There are 15 residues in the CDR3. With 4 bases clipped from V and 0 bases from J, the junction kept 3 bases outside the gene matches. Germline V lookup: CDR1 MNHEY, CDR2 SMNVEV (reference sequence). CDR3 nucleotide sequence: TGTGCCAGCAGTTCAAGGACAGGGGGCTCCTACGAGCAGTACTTC. This gives the protein CASSSRTGGSYEQYF.

This clone was seen only once. This chain links TRBV4-1 with TRBJ2-1, with D maybe TRBD2 (6 bases). This CDR3 region has 14 residues. From germline, CDR1 is MGHRA and CDR2 YSYEKL. The V gene lost 0 bases and the J gene lost 7 bases, with 10 bases spanning the gap. In nucleotides, the CDR3 is TGCGCCAGCAGCCAAGATACACTAGCAAATGAGCAGTTCTTC. It specifies CASSQDTLANEQFF.

The rearrangement uses TRBV7-2 and TRBJ1-1; TRBD1 might be the D (6 bases). The V end was cut by 3 bases, the J end by 9 bases, with 8 bases between. Germline CDR1 reads SGHTA; CDR2 reads FQGNSA. The CDR3 is 11 residues long. CDR3 region: CASSFTGKAFF. The CDR3 DNA sequence: TGTGCCAGCAGCTTTACAGGGAAAGCTTTCTTT. Complete variable domain (other parts from reference TRBV7-2 and TRBJ1-1): GAGVSQSPSNKVTEKGKDVELRCDPISGHTALYWYRQSLGQGLEFLIYFQGNSAPDKSGLPSDRFSAERTGGSVSTLTIQRTQQEDSAVYLCASSFTGKAFFGQGTRLTVV.

The chain links TRBV19 to TRBJ2-7; 10 nucleotides line up with TRBD1. CDR3 size: 14 residues. Germline V gene sequence: CDR1 LNHDA, CDR2 SQIVND (reference sequence). Trimming removed 5 bases from V and 2 bases from J; junction bases left unmatched: 3. The chain's CDR3 is CASSPGQGPYEQYF. CDR3 coding DNA: TGTGCCAGTAGTCCGGGACAGGGGCCCTACGAGCAGTACTTC.

This chain uses TRBV7-3 with TRBJ2-7, with TRBD2 identical over 12 bases. Unmatched junction bases numbered 7, after V lost 7 bases and J lost 3 bases. The CDR3 runs 15 residues. CDR1 is SGHTA, CDR2 FQGTGA, per germline. The CDR3 bases are TGTGCCAGCAACCTAGCGGGGGGGAAACTCTACGAGCAGTACTTC. Residues: CASNLAGGKLYEQYF.

This clone was counted a single time. The V gene is TRBV7-6, the J gene TRBJ2-2; D gene uncertain. Trimming cost V 0 bases and J 8 bases, with 4 bases left between them. The CDR3 runs 12 residues. The V gene's germline CDR1 is SGHVS and CDR2 FNYEAQ. CDR3 in DNA: TGTGCCAGCAGCTTAGCGCGGGGGGAGCTGTTTTTT. It is translated as CASSLARGELFF.

This chain joins TRBV7-9 and TRBJ2-1, with D possibly TRBD2 on 6 matching bases. V gave up 5 bases and J gave up 9 bases, with 20 bases separating them. The CDR3 covers 15 residues. CDR1 and CDR2 (germline): SEHNR, FQNEAQ (reference sequence). The CDR3 is CASSTYRRGRGEQFF. Here the CDR3 DNA reads TGTGCCAGCAGCACCTACCGGCGGGGAAGAGGTGAGCAGTTCTTC.